This T cell receptor (beta chain) originates from a study of cytomegalovirus exposure and HLA in healthy donors. Study-wide context: The Caucasian-associated ancestry cluster held roughly 81% of 398 genotyped donors. General study results and limits: Earlier results showed most TCR beta V segments being productive about 87% or about 30% of the time. Reports indicate that TCR beta sequences accurately predicted the HLA-A and HLA-B alleles of most subjects.

With 60 Vbeta and 13 Jbeta primers, the PCR was carried out. Some clones are missing from TCRdb's copy, which holds only in-frame ones; the method was immunoSEQ multiplex PCR. The sample lists about 200,000 clones, 65% to 85% occurring once. As concerns this clone: The antigen is not known.

The germline gives CDR1 MGHRA, CDR2 YSYEKL. The V segment lost 4 bases and the J segment 5 bases; nucleotides outside the gene matches: 8. CDR3 length: 15 residues. The receptor was derived from a man younger than 40 in good health and CMV-seronegative. The J gene is TRBJ1-2, the V gene TRBV4-1, with 9 bases that match TRBD1. Source material: PBMCs. The CDR3 reads CASSPGDRELYGYTF. CDR3 DNA: TGCGCCAGCAGCCCCGGGGACAGGGAGTTATATGGCTACACCTTC.